The T cell receptor (beta chain) under discussion was sequenced for a study of T cells in Graves' hyperthyroidism and ophthalmopathy. CDR3 size: 15 residues. Germline V gene data show CDR1 as SEHNR and CDR2 as FQNEAQ (reference sequence). The junction had 8 bases not matched to a gene; V was cut back by 4 bases and J by 10 bases. General study points: Most expanded thyroid clonotypes above 0.001 also appeared in blood.

RNA transcripts provided the source from which TCR beta CDR3 regions were amplified. RT-PCR in the first round (using the HTBI primer set) targeted the TCR CDR3. TCRdb itself ran the multiplex PCR reads through MiXCR, one entry per CDR3 protein. Here the sample spans roughly 700,000 distinct CDR3 sequences, around 15% being singletons. This clonotype was counted between two and nine times. Antigen unknown. The rearrangement uses TRBV7-9 and TRBJ1-6, with 9 bases identical to TRBD1. Sequenced sample: blood. The sequence was obtained from a woman aged 18-30 years with Graves' hyperthyroidism. CDR3 bases: TGTGCCAGCAGCTCCTTCCGGGACAGGGCCTCACCCCTCCACTTT. Its translation is CASSSFRDRASPLHF.